What follows are 8 T cell receptor beta chains derived from one specimen sequenced in a study of blood T cell repertoires in COVID-19. Sequenced by immunoSEQ multiplex PCR; TCRdb stores in-frame clones only, minus some. The sample shows roughly 180,000 clones, about 88% of them seen only once. The sample taken for sequencing was peripheral blood. All receptors come from a man between 65 and 85 years old with active or convalescent COVID-19.

This chain links TRBV11-2 with TRBJ2-1; the match to TRBD1 covers 9 bases. There are 16 residues in the CDR3. Losses at the gene ends were 1 base for V and 6 bases for J; bases not matched to a gene: 7. The germline V gene encodes CDR1 SGHAT and CDR2 FQNNGV. CDR3 region: CASSLVVGQGFNEQFF. The CDR3 bases are TGTGCCAGCAGCTTAGTAGTGGGACAGGGATTCAATGAGCAGTTCTTC.

CDR3 in amino acids: CASRTNRDPNYGYTF. The CDR3 DNA reads TGTGCCAGCAGGACGAACAGGGACCCAAACTATGGCTACACCTTC. This chain links TRBV5-5 with TRBJ1-2, with D possibly matching TRBD1 (6 bases). V was clipped by 5 bases and J by 2 bases, with 16 bases between them. The germline V gene has CDR1 SGHKS and CDR2 YYEKEE (reference sequence). This CDR3 is built from 15 residues.

On this clone: One junction end disagrees with the germline gene, perhaps due to a read error. This chain joins TRBV28 and TRBJ2-1; maybe TRBD1 (6 bases). From germline, CDR1 is MDHEN and CDR2 SYDVKM. This CDR3 is 15 amino acids long. DNA for the CDR3: TGTGCCAGCAGATTATTTACAGGGCCTGACAATGAGCAGTTCTTC. Its protein is CASRLFTGPDNEQFF.

The V and J genes are TRBV20-1 and TRBJ1-4, with D maybe TRBD1 (5 bases). Trimming stripped 6 bases from V and 5 bases from J, with 13 bases between. CDR3 length equals 13 residues. Per germline, CDR1 DFQATT and CDR2 SNEGSKA (reference sequence). The CDR3 DNA reads as TGCAGTGCGAGTAGACAGAAAAATGAAAAACTGTTTTTT. As protein: CSASRQKNEKLFF.

The rearrangement joins TRBV6-5 to TRBJ1-3; TRBD1 is a possible D gene (6 bases). The germline V gene has CDR1 MNHEY and CDR2 SVGAGI. This CDR3 region has 14 residues. Trimming stripped 6 bases from V and 0 bases from J, with 9 bases between. The CDR3 DNA sequence: TGTGCCAGCAGACAAGGGGGCTCTGGAAACACCATATATTTT. Protein product: CASRQGGSGNTIYF.

The chain has TRBV11-2 and TRBJ2-7; weak D call: TRBD1 (6 bases). The CDR3 runs 15 residues. From germline, CDR1 is SGHAT and CDR2 FQNNGV. V was shortened by 0 bases and J by 2 bases, with 11 bases between the two germline ends. CDR3 sequence reads: CASSLDIDRPYEQYF. CDR3 coding DNA: TGTGCCAGCAGCTTAGACATCGACAGGCCCTACGAGCAGTACTTC.

The V and J genes are TRBV7-2 and TRBJ1-5; no definite D call. This CDR3 is 13 amino acids long. Germline CDR1 reads SGHTA; CDR2 reads FQGNSA. Trimming left V 0 bases short and J 6 bases short, with 6 bases between. CDR3 sequence (DNA): TGTGCCAGCAGCTTAGCGGAGTTTCAGCCCCAGCATTTT. Translation: CASSLAEFQPQHF.

This clone occurred once. The chain joins TRBV4-1 to TRBJ1-4, with 11 bases identical to TRBD1. CDR3 length: 15 residues. CDR1 and CDR2 (germline): MGHRA, YSYEKL. The V and J ends lost 2 bases and 8 bases, in that order; junction bases with no gene match: 4. The CDR3 DNA reads TGCGCCAGCAGCCAATCGGACAGGGGGCAGGAAAAACTGTTTTTT. Translated: CASSQSDRGQEKLFF.